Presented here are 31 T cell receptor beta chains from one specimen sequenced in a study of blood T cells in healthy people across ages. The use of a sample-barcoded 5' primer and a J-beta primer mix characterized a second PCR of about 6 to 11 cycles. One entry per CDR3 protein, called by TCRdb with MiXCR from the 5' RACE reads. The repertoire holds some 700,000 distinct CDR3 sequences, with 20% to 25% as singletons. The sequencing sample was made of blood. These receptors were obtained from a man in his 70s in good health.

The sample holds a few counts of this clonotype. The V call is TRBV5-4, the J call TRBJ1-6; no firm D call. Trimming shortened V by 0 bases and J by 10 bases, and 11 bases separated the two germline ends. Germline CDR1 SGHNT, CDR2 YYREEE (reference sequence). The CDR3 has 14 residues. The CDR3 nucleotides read TGTGCCAGCAGCTTGGGGAGTTTGGGGTCACCCCTCCACTTT. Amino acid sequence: CASSLGSLGSPLHF. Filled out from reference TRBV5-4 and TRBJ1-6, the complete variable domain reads ETGVTQSPTHLIKTRGQQVTLRCSSQSGHNTVSWYQQALGQGPQFIFQYYREEENGRGNFPPRFSGLQFPNYSSELNVNALELDDSALYLCASSLGSLGSPLHFGNGTRLTVT.

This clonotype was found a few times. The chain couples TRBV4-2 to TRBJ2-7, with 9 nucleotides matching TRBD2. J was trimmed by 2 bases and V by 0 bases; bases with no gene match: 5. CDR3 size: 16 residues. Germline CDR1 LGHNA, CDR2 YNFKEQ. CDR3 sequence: CASSQEALAGPYEQYV. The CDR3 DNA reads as TGTGCCAGCAGCCAAGAGGCGCTAGCGGGACCCTACGAGCAGTACGTC.

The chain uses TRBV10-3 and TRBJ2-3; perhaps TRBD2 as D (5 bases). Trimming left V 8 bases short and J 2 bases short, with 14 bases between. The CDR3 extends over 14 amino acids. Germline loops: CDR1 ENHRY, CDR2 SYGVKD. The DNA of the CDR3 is TGTGCCATCCGGCTAGCACTGAACACAGATACGCAGTATTTT. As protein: CAIRLALNTDTQYF.

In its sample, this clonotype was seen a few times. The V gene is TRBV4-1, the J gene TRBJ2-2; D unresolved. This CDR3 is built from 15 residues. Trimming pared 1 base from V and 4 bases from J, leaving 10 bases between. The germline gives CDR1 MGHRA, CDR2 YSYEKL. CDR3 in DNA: TGCGCCAGCAGCCAAGGATCGACTGGCACCGGGGAGCTGTTTTTT. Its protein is CASSQGSTGTGELFF.

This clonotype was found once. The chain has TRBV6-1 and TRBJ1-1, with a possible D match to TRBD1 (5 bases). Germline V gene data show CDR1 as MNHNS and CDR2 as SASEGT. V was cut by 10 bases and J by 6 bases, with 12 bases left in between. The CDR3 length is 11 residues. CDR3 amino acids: CATRGGPEAFF. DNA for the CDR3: TGTGCCACCCGTGGGGGACCTGAAGCTTTCTTT.

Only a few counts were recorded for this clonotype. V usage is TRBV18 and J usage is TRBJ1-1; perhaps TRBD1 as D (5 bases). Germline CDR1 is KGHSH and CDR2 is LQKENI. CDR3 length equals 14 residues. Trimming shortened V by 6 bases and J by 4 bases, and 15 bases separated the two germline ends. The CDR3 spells CASSPQAGRTEAFF. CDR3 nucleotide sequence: TGTGCCAGCTCCCCCCAGGCAGGGCGCACTGAAGCTTTCTTT.

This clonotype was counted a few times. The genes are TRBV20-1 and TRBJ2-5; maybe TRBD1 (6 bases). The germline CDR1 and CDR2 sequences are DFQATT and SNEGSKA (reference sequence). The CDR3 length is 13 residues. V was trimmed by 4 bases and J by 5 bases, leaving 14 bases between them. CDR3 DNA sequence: TGCAGTGCTAAGGGGACACCGGGTGAGACCCAGTACTTC. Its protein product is CSAKGTPGETQYF.

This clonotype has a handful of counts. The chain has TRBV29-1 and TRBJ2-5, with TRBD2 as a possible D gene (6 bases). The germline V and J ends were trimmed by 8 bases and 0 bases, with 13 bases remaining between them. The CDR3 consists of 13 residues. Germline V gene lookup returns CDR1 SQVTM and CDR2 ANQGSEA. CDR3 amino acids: CSIRAGNQETQYF. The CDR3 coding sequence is TGCAGCATCCGGGCGGGGAACCAAGAGACCCAGTACTTC.

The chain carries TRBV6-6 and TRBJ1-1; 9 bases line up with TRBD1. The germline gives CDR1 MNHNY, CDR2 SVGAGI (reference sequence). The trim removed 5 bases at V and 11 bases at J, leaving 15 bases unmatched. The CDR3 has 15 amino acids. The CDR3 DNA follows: TGTGCCAGCAGTCAGGGGGACAGGGCGAGTACTGGGGCTTTCTTT. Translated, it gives CASSQGDRASTGAFF.

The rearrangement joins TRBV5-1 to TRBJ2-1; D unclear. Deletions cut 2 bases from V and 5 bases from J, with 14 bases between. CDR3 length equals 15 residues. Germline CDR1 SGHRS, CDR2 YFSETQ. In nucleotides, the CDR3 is TGCGCCAGCAGCTTCGAGGCGGACCCTGACAATGAGCAGTTCTTC. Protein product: CASSFEADPDNEQFF. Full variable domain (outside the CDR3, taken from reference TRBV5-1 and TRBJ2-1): KAGVTQTPRYLIKTRGQQVTLSCSPISGHRSVSWYQQTPGQGLQFLFEYFSETQRNKGNFPGRFSGRQFSNSRSEMNVSTLELGDSALYLCASSFEADPDNEQFFGPGTRLTVL.

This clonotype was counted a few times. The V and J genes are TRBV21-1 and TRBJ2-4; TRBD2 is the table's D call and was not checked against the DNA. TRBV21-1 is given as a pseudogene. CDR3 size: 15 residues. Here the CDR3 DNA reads TGTGCCAGCCGGCCTTCCCGGACGGATTCACACATTCAGTACTTC. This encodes CASRPSRTDSHIQYF.

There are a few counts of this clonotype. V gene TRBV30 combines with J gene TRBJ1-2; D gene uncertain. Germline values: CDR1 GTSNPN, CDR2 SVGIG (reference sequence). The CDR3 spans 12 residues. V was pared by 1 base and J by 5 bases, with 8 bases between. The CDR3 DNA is TGTGCCTGGAGTGCCAGCCCTTATGGCTACACCTTC. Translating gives CAWSASPYGYTF.

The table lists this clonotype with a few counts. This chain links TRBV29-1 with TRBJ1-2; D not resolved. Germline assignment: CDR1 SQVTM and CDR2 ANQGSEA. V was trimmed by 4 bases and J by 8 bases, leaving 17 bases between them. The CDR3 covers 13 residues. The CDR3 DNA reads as TGCAGCGTTGCCGAACTCGGGCGCGGGGGCTACACCTTC. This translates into CSVAELGRGGYTF.

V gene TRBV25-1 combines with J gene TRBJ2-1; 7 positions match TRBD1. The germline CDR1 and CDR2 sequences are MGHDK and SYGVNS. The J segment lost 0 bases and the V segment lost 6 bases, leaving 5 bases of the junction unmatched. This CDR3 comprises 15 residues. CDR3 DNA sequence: TGTGCCAGCAGAGGGACAGAGAGCTCCTACAATGAGCAGTTCTTC. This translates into CASRGTESSYNEQFF.

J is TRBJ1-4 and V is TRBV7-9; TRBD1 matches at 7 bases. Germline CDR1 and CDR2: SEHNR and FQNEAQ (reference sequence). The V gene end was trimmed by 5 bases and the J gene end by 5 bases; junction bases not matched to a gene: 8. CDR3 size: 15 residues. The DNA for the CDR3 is TGTGCCAGCAGCCCCCCGACAGGGATCAATGAAAAACTGTTTTTT. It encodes CASSPPTGINEKLFF.

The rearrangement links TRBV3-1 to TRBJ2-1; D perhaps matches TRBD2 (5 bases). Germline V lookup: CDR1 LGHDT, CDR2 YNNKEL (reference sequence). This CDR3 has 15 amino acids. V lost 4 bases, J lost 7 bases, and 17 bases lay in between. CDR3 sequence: CASSLRLRAGNEQFF. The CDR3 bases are TGTGCCAGCAGCCTCCGACTAAGGGCTGGTAATGAGCAGTTCTTC.

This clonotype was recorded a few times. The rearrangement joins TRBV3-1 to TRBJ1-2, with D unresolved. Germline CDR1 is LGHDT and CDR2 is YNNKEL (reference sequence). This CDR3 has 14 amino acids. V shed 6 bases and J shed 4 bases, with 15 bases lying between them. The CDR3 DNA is TGTGCCAGCAGTCCTAATGGGGAAGGCTATGGCTACACCTTC. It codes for CASSPNGEGYGYTF.

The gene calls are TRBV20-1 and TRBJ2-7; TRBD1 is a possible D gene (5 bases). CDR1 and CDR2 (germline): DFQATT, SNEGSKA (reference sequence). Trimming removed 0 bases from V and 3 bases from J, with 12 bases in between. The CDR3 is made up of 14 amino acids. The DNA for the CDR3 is TGCAGTGCTAGAGATTTTAAGGACATCTACGAGCAGTACTTC. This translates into CSARDFKDIYEQYF.

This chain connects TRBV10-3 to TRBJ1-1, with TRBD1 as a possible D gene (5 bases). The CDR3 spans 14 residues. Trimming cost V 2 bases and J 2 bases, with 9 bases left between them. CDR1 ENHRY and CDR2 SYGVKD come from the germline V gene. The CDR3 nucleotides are TGTGCCATCAGTGAGACGACAGCAAACACTGAAGCTTTCTTT. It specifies CAISETTANTEAFF.

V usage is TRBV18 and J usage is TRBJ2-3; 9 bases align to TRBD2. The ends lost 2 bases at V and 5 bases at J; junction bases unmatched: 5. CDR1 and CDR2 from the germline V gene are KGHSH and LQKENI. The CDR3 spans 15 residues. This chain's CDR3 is CASSPGKREVDTQYF. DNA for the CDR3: TGTGCCAGCTCACCAGGAAAGCGGGAGGTAGATACGCAGTATTTT.

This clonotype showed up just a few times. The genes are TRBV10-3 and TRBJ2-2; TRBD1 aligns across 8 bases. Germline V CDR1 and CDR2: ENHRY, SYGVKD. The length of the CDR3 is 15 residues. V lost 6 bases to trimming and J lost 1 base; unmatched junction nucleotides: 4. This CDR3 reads CAISQGAGNTGELFF. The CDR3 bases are TGTGCCATCAGCCAGGGGGCTGGGAACACCGGGGAGCTGTTTTTT.

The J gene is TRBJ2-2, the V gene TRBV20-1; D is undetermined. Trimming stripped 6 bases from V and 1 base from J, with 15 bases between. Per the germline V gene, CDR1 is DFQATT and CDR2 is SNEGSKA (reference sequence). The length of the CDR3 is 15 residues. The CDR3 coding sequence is TGCAGTGCCCCCTGGGTTAGTCGGAACACCGGGGAGCTGTTTTTT. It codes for CSAPWVSRNTGELFF.

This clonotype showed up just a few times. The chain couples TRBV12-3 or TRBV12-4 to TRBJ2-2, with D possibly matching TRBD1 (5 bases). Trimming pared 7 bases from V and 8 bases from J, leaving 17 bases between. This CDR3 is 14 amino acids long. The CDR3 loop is CASNLRAFTGELFF. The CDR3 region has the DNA TGTGCCAGCAACCTCAGGGCCTTCACTGGGGAGCTGTTTTTT.

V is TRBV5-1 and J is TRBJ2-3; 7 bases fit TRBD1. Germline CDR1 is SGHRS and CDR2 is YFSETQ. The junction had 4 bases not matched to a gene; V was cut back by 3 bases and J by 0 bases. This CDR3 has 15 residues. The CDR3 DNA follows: TGCGCCAGCAGCTCGCTGACAGGGAGCACAGATACGCAGTATTTT. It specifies CASSSLTGSTDTQYF. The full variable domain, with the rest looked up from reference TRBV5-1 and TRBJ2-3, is KAGVTQTPRYLIKTRGQQVTLSCSPISGHRSVSWYQQTPGQGLQFLFEYFSETQRNKGNFPGRFSGRQFSNSRSEMNVSTLELGDSALYLCASSSLTGSTDTQYFGPGTRLTVL.

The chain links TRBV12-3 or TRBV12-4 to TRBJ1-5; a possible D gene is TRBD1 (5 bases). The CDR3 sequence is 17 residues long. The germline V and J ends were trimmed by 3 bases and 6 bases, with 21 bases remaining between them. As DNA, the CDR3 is TGTGCCAGCAGTTTGAGGTGGATCCTGGGGGTTGGTCAGCCCCAGCATTTT. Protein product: CASSLRWILGVGQPQHF.

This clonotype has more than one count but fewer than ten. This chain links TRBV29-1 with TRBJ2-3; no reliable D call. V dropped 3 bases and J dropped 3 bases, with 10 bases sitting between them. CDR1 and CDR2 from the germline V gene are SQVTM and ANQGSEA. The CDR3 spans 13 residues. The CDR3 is CSVDTWETDTQYF. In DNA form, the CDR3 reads TGCAGCGTTGACACTTGGGAAACAGATACGCAGTATTTT.

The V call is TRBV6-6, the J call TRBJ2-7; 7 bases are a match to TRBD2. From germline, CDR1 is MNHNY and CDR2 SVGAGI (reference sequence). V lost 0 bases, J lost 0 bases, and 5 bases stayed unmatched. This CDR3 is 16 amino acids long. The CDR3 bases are TGTGCCAGCAGTTACTCCCGCGGGGGAATCTCCTACGAGCAGTACTTC. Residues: CASSYSRGGISYEQYF.

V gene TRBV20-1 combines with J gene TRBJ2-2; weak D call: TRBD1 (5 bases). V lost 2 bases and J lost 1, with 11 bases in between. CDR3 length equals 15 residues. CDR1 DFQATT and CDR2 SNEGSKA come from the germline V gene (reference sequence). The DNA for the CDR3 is TGCAGTGCTAGAATGAGACAGTTGAACACCGGGGAGCTGTTTTTT. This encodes CSARMRQLNTGELFF.

The CDR3 spells CSARGQGKLGSKASWNTEAFF. CDR3 sequence (DNA): TGCAGTGCTAGGGGGCAGGGAAAGTTGGGAAGTAAGGCAAGTTGGAATACTGAAGCTTTCTTT. The chain employs TRBV20-1 and TRBJ1-1; weak D call: TRBD1 (5 bases). Germline V gives CDR1 DFQATT, CDR2 SNEGSKA (reference sequence). V lost 3 bases and J lost 5, with 37 bases in between. The CDR3 has 21 amino acids.

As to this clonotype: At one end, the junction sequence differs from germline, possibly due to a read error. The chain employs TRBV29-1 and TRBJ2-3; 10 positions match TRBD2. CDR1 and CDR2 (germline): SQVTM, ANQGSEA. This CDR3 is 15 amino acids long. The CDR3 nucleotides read TGCAGCGTTGACGGGACTAGCGTGAGCAGAGATACGCAGTATTTT. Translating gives CSVDGTSVSRDTQYF.

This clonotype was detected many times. The CDR3 DNA is TGTGCCAGCAGGGAGGCAGGGAACAAGGACACCATATATTTT. It codes for CASREAGNKDTIYF. The chain is built from TRBV27 and TRBJ1-3, with D possibly being TRBD1 (5 bases). Germline V gives CDR1 MNHEY, CDR2 SMNVEV (reference sequence). V lost 6 bases and J lost 8, with 17 bases in between. The CDR3 extends over 14 amino acids.